This TCR beta chain is from a study of T cell changes during pregnancy in multiple sclerosis. V lost 10 bases and J lost 9; bases outside the gene matches: 6. The CDR3 spans 12 residues. Germline V gene data show CDR1 as ENHRY and CDR2 as SYGVKD. The data were produced by immunoSEQ multiplex PCR, yet TCRdb's version contains in-frame clones alone and is incomplete. The table includes roughly 70,000 clones, approximately 92% detected once. This clone showed up just once. This clonotype was obtained from a female donor with multiple sclerosis, enrolled in a pregnancy study. The starting material was peripheral blood, obtained before pregnancy. V gene TRBV10-3 combines with J gene TRBJ2-1; 10 nucleotides match TRBD2. The CDR3 DNA reads as TGTGCCACTTCTAGCGGGAGCGGTGAGCAGTTCTTC. Residues: CATSSGSGEQFF.